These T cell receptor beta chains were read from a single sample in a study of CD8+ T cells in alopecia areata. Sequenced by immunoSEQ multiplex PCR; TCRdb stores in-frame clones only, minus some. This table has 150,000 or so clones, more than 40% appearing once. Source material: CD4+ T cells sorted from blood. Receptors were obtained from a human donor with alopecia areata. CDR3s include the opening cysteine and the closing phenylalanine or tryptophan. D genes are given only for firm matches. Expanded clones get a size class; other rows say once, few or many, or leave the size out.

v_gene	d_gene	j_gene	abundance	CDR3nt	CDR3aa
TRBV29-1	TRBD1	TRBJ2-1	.	TGCAGCGGTGACAGGGGCATTTACAATGAGCAGTTCTTC	CSGDRGIYNEQFF
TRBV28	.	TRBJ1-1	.	TGTGCCAGCAGTTCCAACACCGGGACACCATTGGGGACTGAAGCTTTCTTT	CASSSNTGTPLGTEAFF
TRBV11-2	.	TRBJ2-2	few	TGTGCCAGCAGCTTTGTTTCCGGGGAGCTGTTTTTT	CASSFVSGELFF
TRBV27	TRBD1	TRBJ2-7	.	TGTGCCAGCAGCCGGGGACAGGGGTTCTACGAGCAGTACTTC	CASSRGQGFYEQYF
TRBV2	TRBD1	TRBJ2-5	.	TGTGCCGGCGCAAGGGACAGCTACCAAGAGACCCAGTACTTC	CAGARDSYQETQYF
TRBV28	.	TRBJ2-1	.	TGTGCCAGCAGTCTCTACAATGAGCAGTTCTTC	CASSLYNEQFF
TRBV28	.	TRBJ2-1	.	TGTGCCAGCAGTTTTCCAGGGGCCTCCTACAATGAGCAGTTCTTC	CASSFPGASYNEQFF
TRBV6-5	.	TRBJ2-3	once	TGTGCCAGTCGTGGACTGACGCCAGATACGCAGTATTTT	CASRGLTPDTQYF
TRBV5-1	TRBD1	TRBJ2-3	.	TGCGCCAGCAGCTCTACAGGGGAAACAGATACGCAGTATTTT	CASSSTGETDTQYF
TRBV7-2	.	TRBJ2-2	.	TGTGCCAGCAGCTGGCTAGCTGACGGGGAGCTGTTTTTT	CASSWLADGELFF
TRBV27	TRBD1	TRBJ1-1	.	TGTGCCAGCACTCTGACAGGGATGAACACTGAAGCTTTCTTT	CASTLTGMNTEAFF
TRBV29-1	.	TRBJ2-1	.	TGCAGCGTTGAAGTCCGACGCTCCTACAATGAGCAGTTCTTC	CSVEVRRSYNEQFF
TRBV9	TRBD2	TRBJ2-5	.	TGTGCCAGCAGCGTGGGACTAGCGGGCGACGGGCGAGAGACCCAGTACTTC	CASSVGLAGDGRETQYF
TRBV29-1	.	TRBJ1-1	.	TGCAGCGTTGCGCGCACAGATAACATGAACACTGAAGCTTTCTTT	CSVARTDNMNTEAFF
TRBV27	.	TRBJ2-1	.	TGTGCCAGCAGCCGGGCAAGCGGACTATACAATGAGCAGTTCTTC	CASSRASGLYNEQFF
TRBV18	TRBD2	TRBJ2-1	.	TGTGCCAGCTCACCACCGGCTAGCGGAGCCTACAATGAGCAGTTCTTC	CASSPPASGAYNEQFF
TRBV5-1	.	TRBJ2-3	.	TGCGCCAGCAGCTTGGCGGAGGGCACAGATACGCAGTATTTT	CASSLAEGTDTQYF
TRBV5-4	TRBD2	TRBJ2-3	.	TGTGCCCTCCAGGGACTAGCGGGAGGAAATACGCAGTATTTT	CALQGLAGGNTQYF
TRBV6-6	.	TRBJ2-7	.	TGTGCCAGCAGTAGGGGGGGGAGTGGGGCCTACGAGCAGTACTTC	CASSRGGSGAYEQYF
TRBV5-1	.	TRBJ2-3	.	TGCGCCAGCAGCCTGAGCACAGATACGCAGTATTTT	CASSLSTDTQYF
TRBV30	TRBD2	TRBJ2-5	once	TGTGCCTGGAGTGGGGGGGGAGAGACCCAGTACTTC	CAWSGGGETQYF
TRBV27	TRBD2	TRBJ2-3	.	TGTGCCAGCAGTTATGCCCAGACTAGCGTTAGCACAGATACGCAGTATTTT	CASSYAQTSVSTDTQYF
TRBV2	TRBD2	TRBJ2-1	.	TGTGCCAGCAGTTACGCGGGGGTGACTTCCTACAATGAGCAGTTCTTC	CASSYAGVTSYNEQFF
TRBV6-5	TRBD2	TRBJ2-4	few	TGTGCCAGCAGTCAATCCGGGACTAGCGCAGACATTCAGTACTTC	CASSQSGTSADIQYF
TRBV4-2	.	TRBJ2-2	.	TGTGCCAGCAGCCGAGGGCCGGGGGCGGAGACCGGGGAGCTGTTTTTT	CASSRGPGAETGELFF